This TCR beta chain was captured by sequencing in a study of control samples from healthy donors and cancer patients. This clone was observed a few times. The table came from immunoSEQ multiplex PCR; TCRdb's copy has only in-frame clones and leaves some out. The sample lists around 100,000 clones, less than 90% occurring once. Source material: blood. The receptor comes from a woman between 50 and 59 years old in good health.

The CDR3 nucleotides read TGTGCCAGCAGCTTAGGTGGGGAAATCTCTGGAAACACCATATATTTT. It codes for CASSLGGEISGNTIYF. The gene calls are TRBV7-9 and TRBJ1-3; D is uncertain. CDR1 SEHNR and CDR2 FQNEAQ come from the germline V gene (reference sequence). With 1 base removed from V and 0 bases from J, the gap between germline ends came to 10 bases. The CDR3 is made up of 16 amino acids.